Below, 22 T cell receptor beta chains from the same sample are listed, as sequenced in a study of blood T cell repertoires in COVID-19. Assay used: immunoSEQ multiplex PCR; TCRdb lists only in-frame clones, some missing. The repertoire holds some 80,000 clones, more than 70% seen once, with roughly 19% in the top ten. Sequencing input: peripheral blood. All receptors derive from a human donor in a cohort sampled during active COVID-19.

The chain links TRBV28 to TRBJ1-2; TRBD1 agrees at 10 bases. Per the germline V gene, CDR1 is MDHEN and CDR2 is SYDVKM. The CDR3 has 16 residues. With V trimmed by 4 bases and J by 7 bases, 12 bases remained unmatched. The CDR3 region has the DNA TGTGCCAGCAGTTCCCCCGGGGACAGGGGATCTTTTGGCTACACCTTC. Its translation is CASSSPGDRGSFGYTF.

This clone was detected a few times. The chain recombines TRBV20-1 with TRBJ1-2, with 10 bases that match TRBD1. Germline assignment: CDR1 DFQATT and CDR2 SNEGSKA (reference sequence). J was trimmed by 6 bases and V by 3 bases; bases with no gene match: 7. This CDR3 is built from 14 residues. The DNA of the CDR3 is TGCAGTGCTAGTCCGGGACAGGGGAGAGATGGCTACACCTTC. Translating gives CSASPGQGRDGYTF.

The gene calls are TRBV19 and TRBJ2-2; possible D gene TRBD2, 5 bases. The CDR3 runs 16 residues. Germline CDR1 and CDR2: LNHDA and SQIVND (reference sequence). The V gene lost 7 bases and the J gene lost 7 bases, with 22 bases spanning the gap. This chain's CDR3 is CASTTRGQWAHGELFF. The CDR3, as DNA: TGTGCCAGTACCACCCGCGGGCAATGGGCCCACGGGGAGCTGTTTTTT. The full variable domain, completed using reference TRBV19 and TRBJ2-2, is DGGITQSPKYLFRKEGQNVTLSCEQNLNHDAMYWYRQDPGQGLRLIYYSQIVNDFQKGDIAEGYSVSREKKESFPLTVTSAQKNPTAFYLCASTTRGQWAHGELFFGEGSRLTVL.

V and J are TRBV19 and TRBJ1-5, with 11 bases matching TRBD1. V was clipped by 10 bases and J by 6 bases; unmatched bases: 8. Germline CDR1 reads LNHDA; CDR2 reads SQIVND (reference sequence). CDR3 length: 14 amino acids. The CDR3 DNA sequence: TGTGCCACAGGGGACAGGGGGAGGGGTCAGCCCCAGCATTTT. Protein sequence: CATGDRGRGQPQHF.

The V call is TRBV6-6, the J call TRBJ1-1, with 7 bases identical to TRBD1. CDR3 length: 14 amino acids. With 5 bases clipped from V and 0 bases from J, the junction kept 3 bases outside the gene matches. In germline, CDR1 is MNHNY, CDR2 SVGAGI (reference sequence). The CDR3 coding sequence is TGTGCCAGCAGTCGGGACAGCCTGAACACTGAAGCTTTCTTT. Its translation is CASSRDSLNTEAFF.

This clone is a singleton in its sample. V gene TRBV27 combines with J gene TRBJ1-4; D is ambiguous. The CDR3 is made up of 13 amino acids. The V gene's germline CDR1 is MNHEY and CDR2 SMNVEV (reference sequence). V was shortened by 1 base and J by 7 bases, with 7 bases between the two germline ends. As DNA, the CDR3 is TGTGCCAGCAGTTTATATGGCAGTGAAAAACTGTTTTTT. Its translation is CASSLYGSEKLFF.

This chain joins TRBV6-5 and TRBJ1-5; D may be TRBD1 (5 bases). Trimming cost V 2 bases and J 6 bases, with 11 bases left between them. This CDR3 is 14 amino acids long. Per germline, CDR1 MNHEY and CDR2 SVGAGI. The CDR3 DNA follows: TGTGCCAGCAGTTACGACACAGGCGGTCAGCCCCAGCATTTT. This codes for CASSYDTGGQPQHF.

This clone has only one observation. V and J are TRBV18 and TRBJ1-2, with D possibly TRBD1 on 6 matching bases. V lost 4 bases to trimming and J lost 7 bases, with 19 bases between them. The CDR3 contains 15 residues. Germline lookup yields CDR1 KGHSH and CDR2 LQKENI. The CDR3 region is CASSRGQGIGLGYTF. The CDR3, as DNA: TGTGCCAGCTCACGGGGGCAGGGGATCGGTCTTGGCTACACCTTC.

In its sample, this clone was seen a few times. This chain links TRBV4-1 with TRBJ2-3, with a weak D call TRBD1 (5 bases). The CDR3 spans 18 residues. Germline CDR1 is MGHRA and CDR2 is YSYEKL. The ends were cut back, 1 base at V and 1 base at J, with 18 bases in the middle. In nucleotides, the CDR3 is TGCGCCAGCAGCCAAGTGGACATGGGGTTTCCGCGCACAGATACGCAGTATTTT. This codes for CASSQVDMGFPRTDTQYF.

J is TRBJ2-1 and V is TRBV9, with D perhaps TRBD2 (6 bases). The ends were cut back, 3 bases at V and 8 bases at J, with 9 bases in the middle. The CDR3 consists of 12 residues. The germline CDR1 and CDR2 sequences are SGDLS and YYNGEE. CDR3 sequence reads: CASSGDWDEQFF. CDR3 bases: TGTGCCAGCAGCGGGGACTGGGATGAGCAGTTCTTC.

The V gene is TRBV7-2, the J gene TRBJ2-2, with 7 bases matching TRBD1. Losses at the gene ends were 5 bases for V and 1 base for J; bases not matched to a gene: 4. Germline V CDR1 and CDR2: SGHTA, FQGNSA. This CDR3 is 15 amino acids long. Written as DNA, the CDR3 is TGTGCCAGCAGCGCGACAGGGCGGAACACCGGGGAGCTGTTTTTT. As protein: CASSATGRNTGELFF. Using reference TRBV7-2 and TRBJ2-2 for the parts outside the CDR3, the full variable domain is GAGVSQSPSNKVTEKGKDVELRCDPISGHTALYWYRQSLGQGLEFLIYFQGNSAPDKSGLPSDRFSAERTGGSVSTLTIQRTQQEDSAVYLCASSATGRNTGELFFGEGSRLTVL.

This clone came up a few times. The chain employs TRBV3-1 (or the pseudogene TRBV3-2) and TRBJ1-1, with TRBD1 matching 8 bases. Trimming cost V 2 bases and J 7 bases; bases outside gene matches: 3. This CDR3 is built from 13 residues. Germline loops: CDR1 LGHDT, CDR2 YNNKEL (reference sequence). CDR3: CASSQRTGIEAFF. As DNA, the CDR3 is TGTGCCAGCAGCCAACGGACAGGGATTGAAGCTTTCTTT.

The chain employs TRBV7-8 and TRBJ2-2, with D maybe TRBD1 (5 bases). The V end lost 1 base, the J end lost 6 bases, and 12 bases lay between the germline ends. This CDR3 has 15 amino acids. Germline V gene sequence: CDR1 SGHVS, CDR2 FQNEAQ. As DNA, the CDR3 is TGTGCCAGCAGCTTAGGGGCAGGGTCGTCCGGGGAGCTGTTTTTT. It is translated as CASSLGAGSSGELFF.

The chain couples TRBV6-1 to TRBJ1-1; the D is unclear. Deletions cut 4 bases from V and 5 bases from J, with 20 bases between. The V gene's germline CDR1 is MNHNS and CDR2 SASEGT. CDR3 length equals 16 residues. This chain's CDR3 is CASSGRAPPFGTEAFF. CDR3 coding DNA: TGTGCCAGCAGTGGTAGAGCGCCTCCCTTTGGGACTGAAGCTTTCTTT.

The V call is TRBV14, the J call TRBJ2-3, with D perhaps TRBD2 (5 bases). Per the germline V gene, CDR1 is SGHDN and CDR2 is FVKESK. The CDR3 runs to 16 residues. The V gene lost 0 bases and the J gene lost 1 base, with 11 bases spanning the gap. CDR3 sequence (DNA): TGTGCCAGCAGCCAAGAGTTCGGCGGGCGCACAGATACGCAGTATTTT. Translating gives CASSQEFGGRTDTQYF.

This chain links TRBV18 with TRBJ2-7, with 7 bases lining up with TRBD1. V trimming: 2 bases; J trimming: 6 bases; junction bases outside the gene matches: 10. The germline V gene encodes CDR1 KGHSH and CDR2 LQKENI. CDR3 length: 15 residues. This chain's CDR3 is CASSPKGASDIEQYF. The CDR3 nucleotides are TGTGCCAGCTCACCAAAGGGGGCGTCGGATATCGAGCAGTACTTC.

The chain carries TRBV15 and TRBJ2-4, with D unclear. The germline V gene has CDR1 LNHNV and CDR2 YYDKDF (reference sequence). The CDR3 spans 12 residues. Trimming left V 3 bases short and J 7 bases short, with 7 bases between. This CDR3 reads CATSSSGNIQYF. DNA of the CDR3: TGTGCCACCAGCAGTTCCGGGAACATTCAGTACTTC.

This rearrangement joins TRBV27 to TRBJ1-5; no definite D call. There are 15 residues in the CDR3. V shed 2 bases and J shed 1 base, with 9 bases lying between them. CDR1 and CDR2 from the germline V gene are MNHEY and SMNVEV (reference sequence). The CDR3 region is CASSLRGGSNQPQHF. The CDR3 DNA reads as TGTGCCAGCAGTTTACGGGGAGGGAGCAATCAGCCCCAGCATTTT.

This clone occurred a few times. The rearrangement joins TRBV7-9 to TRBJ2-1; tentatively, D is TRBD2 (7 bases). The CDR3 runs to 15 residues. V was cut by 2 bases and J by 5 bases, with 13 bases left in between. In germline, CDR1 is SEHNR, CDR2 FQNEAQ (reference sequence). DNA for the CDR3: TGTGCCAGCAGCTTACGCGGGGGCCGAAACAATGAGCAGTTCTTC. Encoded protein: CASSLRGGRNNEQFF.

This clone was counted a few times. The chain is built from TRBV11-2 and TRBJ1-6; D is ambiguous. Germline V gene sequence: CDR1 SGHAT, CDR2 FQNNGV. The CDR3 sequence is 12 residues long. The V gene lost 5 bases and the J gene lost 5 bases, with 4 bases spanning the gap. The CDR3 sequence is CASSRDNSPLHF. The CDR3 DNA is TGTGCCAGCAGCCGTGATAATTCACCCCTCCACTTT.

This sequence joins TRBV2 and TRBJ2-2, with D unclear. The CDR3 length is 14 residues. V lost 2 bases, J lost 6 bases, and 10 bases lay in between. CDR1 is SNHLY and CDR2 is FYNNEI in the germline V gene. The CDR3 region is CASSELEFPGELFF. The CDR3, as DNA: TGTGCCAGCAGTGAACTAGAGTTTCCCGGGGAGCTGTTTTTT.

J is TRBJ1-6 and V is TRBV5-1; D is undetermined. The germline V gene has CDR1 SGHRS and CDR2 YFSETQ. The V gene lost 4 bases and the J gene lost 7 bases, with 12 bases spanning the gap. The CDR3 has 14 amino acids. The CDR3 protein is CASSVGGENSPLHF. In DNA, the CDR3 is TGCGCCAGCAGCGTGGGAGGAGAGAATTCACCCCTCCACTTT. The full variable domain, its missing parts supplied by reference TRBV5-1 and TRBJ1-6, is KAGVTQTPRYLIKTRGQQVTLSCSPISGHRSVSWYQQTPGQGLQFLFEYFSETQRNKGNFPGRFSGRQFSNSRSEMNVSTLELGDSALYLCASSVGGENSPLHFGNGTRLTVT.